This record covers a single T cell receptor beta chain. Its target is not known. 13 Jbeta primers and 60 Vbeta primers were used for the PCR. Some clones are missing from TCRdb's copy, which holds only in-frame ones; the method was immunoSEQ multiplex PCR. The sample shows 90,000 to 110,000 clones, about three quarters of them seen only once. Donors counted as nominally healthy when sampled, yet unrecorded immune exposures were likely. This specimen comes from a study of cytomegalovirus exposure and HLA in healthy donors. At the level of the study: Early on, a data release was issued that held 80 million to 90 million unique TCRs from HLA-typed donors. Whole-study results and caveats: Among immune exposure information, only CMV serostatus was available. About 87% or about 30% of the time was how often most TCR beta V segments were productive, according to an earlier analysis.

The ends lost 2 bases at V and 4 bases at J; junction bases unmatched: 2. This CDR3 spans 14 amino acids. Germline V CDR1 and CDR2: MNHEY, SVGAGI. This TCR was sampled from a woman in her forties in good health and CMV-seropositive. Sequenced sample: PBMCs. This chain connects TRBV6-5 to TRBJ1-1; 9 nucleotides match TRBD1. The CDR3 is CASSYGTGITEAFF. Here the CDR3 DNA reads TGTGCCAGCAGTTACGGGACAGGGATCACTGAAGCTTTCTTT.